This paragraph reports one T cell receptor (beta chain). This sample stems from a study of tumor-infiltrating lymphocytes in oesophageal squamous cell carcinoma. In germline, CDR1 is SGHTA, CDR2 FQGNSA. The CDR3 covers 11 residues. V dropped 10 bases and J dropped 5 bases, with 12 bases sitting between them. TCRdb recomputed calls from the reads with MiXCR, one row per CDR3 protein. There are more than 9,500 distinct CDR3 sequences in the sample; roughly 60% occur only once, and approximately 54% lies in the top ten. Sequencing was done on a sample of blood. This clonotype was sampled from a female donor with esophageal squamous cell carcinoma. V and J are TRBV7-2 and TRBJ2-7; TRBD2 might be the D (5 bases). CDR3 loop: CANSVSHEQYF. The CDR3 region has the DNA TGTGCCAATAGCGTTTCCCACGAGCAGTACTTC.